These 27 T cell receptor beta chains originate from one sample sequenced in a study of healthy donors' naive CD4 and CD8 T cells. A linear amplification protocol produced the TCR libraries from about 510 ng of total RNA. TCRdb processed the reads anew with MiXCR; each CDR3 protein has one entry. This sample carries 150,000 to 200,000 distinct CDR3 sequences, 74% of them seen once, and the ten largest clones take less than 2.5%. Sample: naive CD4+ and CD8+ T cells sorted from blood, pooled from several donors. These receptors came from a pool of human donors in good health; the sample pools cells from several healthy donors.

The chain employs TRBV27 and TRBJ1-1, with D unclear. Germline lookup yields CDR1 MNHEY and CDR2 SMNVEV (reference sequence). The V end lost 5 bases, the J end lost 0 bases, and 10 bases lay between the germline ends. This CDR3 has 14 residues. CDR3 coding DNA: TGTGCCAGCAGTATTTCGGGGTTGAACACTGAAGCTTTCTTT. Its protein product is CASSISGLNTEAFF.

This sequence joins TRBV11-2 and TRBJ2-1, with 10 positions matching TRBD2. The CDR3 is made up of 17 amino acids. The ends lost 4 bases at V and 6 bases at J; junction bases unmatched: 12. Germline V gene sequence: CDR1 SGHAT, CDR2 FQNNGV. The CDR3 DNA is TGTGCCAGCAGCTCTATTTTCGGGCTAGCGGGAGTCAATGAGCAGTTCTTC. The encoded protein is CASSSIFGLAGVNEQFF.

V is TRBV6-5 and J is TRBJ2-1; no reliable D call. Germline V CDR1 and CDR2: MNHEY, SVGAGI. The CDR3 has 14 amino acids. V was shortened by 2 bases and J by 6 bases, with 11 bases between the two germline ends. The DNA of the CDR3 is TGTGCCAGCAGTTACGGACCCAGGCTCAATGAGCAGTTCTTC. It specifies CASSYGPRLNEQFF.

The CDR3 spells CSVETRTEAFF. The CDR3 nucleotides are TGCAGCGTTGAAACTCGGACTGAAGCTTTCTTT. This chain links TRBV29-1 with TRBJ1-1, with D unresolved. The CDR3 extends over 11 amino acids. The V end lost 2 bases, the J end lost 5 bases, and 6 bases lay between the germline ends. Germline assignment: CDR1 SQVTM and CDR2 ANQGSEA. The full variable domain, rest sourced from reference TRBV29-1 and TRBJ1-1, is SAVISQKPSRDICQRGTSLTIQCQVDSQVTMMFWYRQQPGQSLTLIATANQGSEATYESGFVIDKFPISRPNLTFSTLTVSNMSPEDSSIYLCSVETRTEAFFGQGTRLTVV.

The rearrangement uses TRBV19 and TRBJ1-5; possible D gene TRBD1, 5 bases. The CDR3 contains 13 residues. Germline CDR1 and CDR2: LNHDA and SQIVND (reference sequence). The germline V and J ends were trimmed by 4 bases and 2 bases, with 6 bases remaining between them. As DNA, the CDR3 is TGTGCCAGTAGTAGACAGCGCAATCAGCCCCAGCATTTT. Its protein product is CASSRQRNQPQHF.

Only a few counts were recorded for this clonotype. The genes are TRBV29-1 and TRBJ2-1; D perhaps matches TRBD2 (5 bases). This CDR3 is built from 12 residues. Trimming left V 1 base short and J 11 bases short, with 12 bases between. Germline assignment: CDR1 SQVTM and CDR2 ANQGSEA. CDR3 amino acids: CSVEGTGVKQFF. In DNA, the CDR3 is TGCAGCGTTGAAGGTACCGGGGTTAAGCAGTTCTTC.

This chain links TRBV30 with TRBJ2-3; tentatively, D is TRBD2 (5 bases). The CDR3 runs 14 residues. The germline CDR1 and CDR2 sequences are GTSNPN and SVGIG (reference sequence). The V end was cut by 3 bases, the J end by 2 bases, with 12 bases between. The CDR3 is CAWRTSGYTDTQYF. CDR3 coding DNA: TGTGCCTGGAGGACCAGCGGTTACACAGATACGCAGTATTTT.

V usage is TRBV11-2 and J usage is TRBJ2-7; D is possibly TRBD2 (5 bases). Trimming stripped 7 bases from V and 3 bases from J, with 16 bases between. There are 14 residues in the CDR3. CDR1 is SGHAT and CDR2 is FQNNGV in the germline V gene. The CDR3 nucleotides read TGTGCCAGCAAACCCACCAGAGGGATCTACGAGCAGTACTTC. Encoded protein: CASKPTRGIYEQYF.

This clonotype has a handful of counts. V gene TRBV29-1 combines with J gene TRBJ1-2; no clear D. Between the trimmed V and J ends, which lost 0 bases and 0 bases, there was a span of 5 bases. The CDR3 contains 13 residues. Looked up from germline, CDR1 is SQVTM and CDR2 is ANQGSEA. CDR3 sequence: CSVEERANYGYTF. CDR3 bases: TGCAGCGTTGAAGAGAGAGCTAACTATGGCTACACCTTC.

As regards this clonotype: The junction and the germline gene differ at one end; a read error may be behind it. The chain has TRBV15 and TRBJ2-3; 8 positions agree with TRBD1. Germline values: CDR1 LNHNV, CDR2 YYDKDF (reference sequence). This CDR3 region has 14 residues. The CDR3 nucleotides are TGTGCAACCAGGGGGCAGGGCGGCACAGATACGCAGTATTTT. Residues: CATRGQGGTDTQYF.

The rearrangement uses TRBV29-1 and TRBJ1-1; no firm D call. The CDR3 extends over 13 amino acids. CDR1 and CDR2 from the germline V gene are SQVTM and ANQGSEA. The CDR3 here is CRVGGRAPTEAFF. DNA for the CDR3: TGCAGGGTAGGTGGGAGGGCGCCCACTGAAGCTTTCTTT.

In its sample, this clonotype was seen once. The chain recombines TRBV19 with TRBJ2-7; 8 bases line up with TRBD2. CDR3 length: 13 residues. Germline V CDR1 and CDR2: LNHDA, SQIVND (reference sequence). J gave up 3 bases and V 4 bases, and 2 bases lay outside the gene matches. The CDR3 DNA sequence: TGTGCCAGTAGTAGAGCGGGGGACTACGAGCAGTACGTC. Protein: CASSRAGDYEQYV.

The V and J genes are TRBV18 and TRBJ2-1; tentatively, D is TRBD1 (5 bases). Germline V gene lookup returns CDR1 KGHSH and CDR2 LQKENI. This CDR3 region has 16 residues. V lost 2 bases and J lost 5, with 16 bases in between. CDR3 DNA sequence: TGTGCCAGCTCACCAATCTTCGCAGGGTTACACAATGAGCAGTTCTTC. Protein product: CASSPIFAGLHNEQFF. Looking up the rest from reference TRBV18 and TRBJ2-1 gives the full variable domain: NAGVMQNPRHLVRRRGQEARLRCSPMKGHSHVYWYRQLPEEGLKFMVYLQKENIIDESGMPKERFSAEFPKEGPSILRIQQVVRGDSAAYFCASSPIFAGLHNEQFFGPGTRLTVL.

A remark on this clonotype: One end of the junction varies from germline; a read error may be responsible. CDR3 amino acids: CASSQNNEAFF. In nucleotides, the CDR3 is TGTGCCAGCAGCCAAAACAATGAAGCTTTCTTT. V is TRBV4-2 and J is TRBJ1-1; D gene ambiguous. Germline values: CDR1 LGHNA, CDR2 YNFKEQ. The CDR3 has 11 amino acids.

CDR3 amino acids: CASSHPGGLLITNQPQHF. CDR3 in DNA: TGCGCCAGCAGCCACCCGGGCGGGCTTCTGATTACGAATCAGCCCCAGCATTTT. V usage is TRBV4-3 and J usage is TRBJ1-5; D gene uncertain. The CDR3 is 18 residues long. Germline V gene sequence: CDR1 LGHNA, CDR2 YSLEER. V was trimmed by 3 bases and J by 4 bases, leaving 22 bases between them.

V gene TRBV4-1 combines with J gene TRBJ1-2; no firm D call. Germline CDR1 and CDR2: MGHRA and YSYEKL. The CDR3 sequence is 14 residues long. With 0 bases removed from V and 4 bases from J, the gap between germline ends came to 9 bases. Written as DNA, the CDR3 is TGCGCCAGCAGCCAAGATCCAGAGTCCTATGGCTACACCTTC. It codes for CASSQDPESYGYTF.

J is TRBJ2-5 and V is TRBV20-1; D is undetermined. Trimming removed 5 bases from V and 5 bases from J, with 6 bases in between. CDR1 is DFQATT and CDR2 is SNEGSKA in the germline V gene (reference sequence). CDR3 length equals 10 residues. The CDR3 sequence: CSAGDETQYF. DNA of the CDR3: TGCAGTGCTGGGGATGAGACCCAGTACTTC.

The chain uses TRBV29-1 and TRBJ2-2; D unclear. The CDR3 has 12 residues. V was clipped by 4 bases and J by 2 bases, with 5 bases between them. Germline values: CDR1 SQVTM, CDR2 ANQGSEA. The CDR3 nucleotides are TGCAGCGTTGTGGGTAACACCGGGGAGCTGTTTTTT. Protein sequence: CSVVGNTGELFF.

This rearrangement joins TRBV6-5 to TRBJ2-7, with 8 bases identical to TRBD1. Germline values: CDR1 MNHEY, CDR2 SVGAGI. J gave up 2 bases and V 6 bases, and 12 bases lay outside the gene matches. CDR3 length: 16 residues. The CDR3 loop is CASSPGPGTGPYEQYF. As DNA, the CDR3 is TGTGCCAGCAGCCCGGGCCCCGGGACAGGACCCTACGAGCAGTACTTC.

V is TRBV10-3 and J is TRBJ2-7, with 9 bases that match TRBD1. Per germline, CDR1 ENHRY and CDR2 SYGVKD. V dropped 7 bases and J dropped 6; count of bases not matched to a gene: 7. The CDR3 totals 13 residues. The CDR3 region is CAITGTGYGEQYF. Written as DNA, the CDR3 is TGTGCCATCACCGGGACAGGGTACGGCGAGCAGTACTTC.

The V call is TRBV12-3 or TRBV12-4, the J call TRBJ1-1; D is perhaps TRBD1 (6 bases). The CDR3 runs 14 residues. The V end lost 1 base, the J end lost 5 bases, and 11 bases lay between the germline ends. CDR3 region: CASSLEAGETEAFF. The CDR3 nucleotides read TGTGCCAGCAGTTTAGAGGCAGGGGAGACTGAAGCTTTCTTT.

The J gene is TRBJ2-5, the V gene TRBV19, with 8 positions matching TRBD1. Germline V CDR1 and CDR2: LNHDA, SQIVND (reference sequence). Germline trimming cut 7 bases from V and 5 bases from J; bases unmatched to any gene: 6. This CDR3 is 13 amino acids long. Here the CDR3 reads CASTGQGYETQYF. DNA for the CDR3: TGTGCCAGTACAGGACAGGGATACGAGACCCAGTACTTC.

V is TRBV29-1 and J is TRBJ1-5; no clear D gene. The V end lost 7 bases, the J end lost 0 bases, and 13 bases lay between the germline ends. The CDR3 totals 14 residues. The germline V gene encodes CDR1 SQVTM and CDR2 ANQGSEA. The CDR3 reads CSAVAGYSNQPQHF. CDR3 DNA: TGCAGCGCCGTGGCCGGCTATAGCAATCAGCCCCAGCATTTT.

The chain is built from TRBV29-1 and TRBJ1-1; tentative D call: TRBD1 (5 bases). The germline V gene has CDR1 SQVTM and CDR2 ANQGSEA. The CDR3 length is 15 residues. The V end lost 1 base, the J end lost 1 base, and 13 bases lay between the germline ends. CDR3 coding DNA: TGCAGCGTTGAAGGTATCAGGGTTGCGAACACTGAAGCTTTCTTT. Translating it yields CSVEGIRVANTEAFF.

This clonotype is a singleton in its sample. CDR3 amino acids: CSARVVAERSSHEQYV. In DNA, the CDR3 is TGCAGTGCTAGAGTAGTGGCAGAACGCAGCTCCCACGAGCAGTACGTC. The chain has TRBV20-1 and TRBJ2-7; D is unclear. This CDR3 has 16 amino acids. Germline lookup yields CDR1 DFQATT and CDR2 SNEGSKA (reference sequence).

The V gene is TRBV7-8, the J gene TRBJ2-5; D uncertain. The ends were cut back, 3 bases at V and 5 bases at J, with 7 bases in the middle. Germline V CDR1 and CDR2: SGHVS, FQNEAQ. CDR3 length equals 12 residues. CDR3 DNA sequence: TGTGCCAGCAGCTTCGGTCAGGAGACCCAGTACTTC. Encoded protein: CASSFGQETQYF.

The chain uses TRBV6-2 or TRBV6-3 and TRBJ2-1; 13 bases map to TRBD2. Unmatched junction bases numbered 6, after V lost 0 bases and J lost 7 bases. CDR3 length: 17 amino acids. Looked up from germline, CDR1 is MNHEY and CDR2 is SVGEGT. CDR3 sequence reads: CASSYSLTSGRINEQFF. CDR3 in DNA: TGTGCCAGCAGTTACTCGCTGACTAGCGGGAGGATTAATGAGCAGTTCTTC.